This T cell receptor beta chain was observed in a study of blood T cell repertoires in COVID-19. In the study overall: Italy, Spain and the United States were the sources of the convalescent and acute COVID-19 samples. PBMCs, B-cell-depleted T cells, or T cells were the source of the cDNA or gDNA that made up the material.

Seattle's enrolled individuals joined amid active infection and were then monitored longitudinally. Original analysis: Reference gene primer amplification gave nucleated cell count estimates. Method: immunoSEQ multiplex PCR; TCRdb's copy keeps in-frame clones and lacks some. V, J and clone size were drawn from that table, and D and trimming were deduced from the DNA. The sample consists of 130,000 to 150,000 clones, more than 75% of them appearing once. Losses at the gene ends were 5 bases for V and 7 bases for J; bases not matched to a gene: 8. The CDR3 covers 14 residues. CDR1 and CDR2 from the germline V gene are MNHEY and SVGAGI.

The sample consisted of peripheral blood. The TCR comes from a woman in her seventies with COVID-19, enrolled during active disease. V gene TRBV6-5 combines with J gene TRBJ2-7; TRBD1 aligns across 10 bases. CDR3 loop: CASSRDRGSSEQYF. The CDR3 region has the DNA TGTGCCAGCAGTCGGGACAGGGGATCCAGTGAGCAGTACTTC.